This T cell receptor (beta chain) was identified during a study of blood T cell repertoires in COVID-19. As for the study in general: Spain, Italy and the United States supplied samples that represented acute and convalescent COVID-19.

J was trimmed by 7 bases and V by 4 bases; bases with no gene match: 7. The length of the CDR3 is 16 residues. Germline V lookup: CDR1 MNHEY, CDR2 SMNVEV (reference sequence). Original processing methods: Reference gene primers were amplified, and this amplification served to estimate nucleated cell counts. Here immunoSEQ multiplex PCR was the method, and the copy in TCRdb shows in-frame clones only, minus some. Clone size and the V and J calls come from that table; the DNA yielded D and trimming. The sample shows under 200,000 clones, more than 70% of them seen only once. V and J are TRBV27 and TRBJ2-2, with TRBD2 identical over 12 bases. The sequence was obtained from a man aged 40-50 years with active or convalescent COVID-19. The sequencing sample was made of peripheral blood. CDR3 nucleotides: TGTGCCAGCAGTTCATACCTAGCGGGGGGGTTCGGGGAGCTGTTTTTT. Its translation: CASSSYLAGGFGELFF.